The 10 T cell receptor beta chains below were found in one sample sequenced in a study of blood T cell repertoires in COVID-19. Repertoires were generated with immunoSEQ multiplex PCR, while TCRdb's copy carries only in-frame clones and drops some. Of a few hundred thousand clones in the sample, approximately 86% were seen once. Sequenced input: peripheral blood. The receptors were gathered from a man aged 55 to 69 with acute or convalescent COVID-19.

V is TRBV6-1 and J is TRBJ1-5; D is possibly TRBD1 (5 bases). CDR1 and CDR2 (germline): MNHNS, SASEGT. V dropped 3 bases and J dropped 7 bases, with 16 bases sitting between them. CDR3 length: 15 amino acids. CDR3 residues: CASSDQPGADQPQHF. In DNA, the CDR3 is TGTGCCAGCAGTGACCAACCTGGGGCAGACCAGCCCCAGCATTTT.

The chain is built from TRBV5-1 and TRBJ1-3, with D uncertain. Between the trimmed V and J ends, which lost 5 bases and 0 bases, there was a span of 12 bases. Germline lookup yields CDR1 SGHRS and CDR2 YFSETQ. This CDR3 comprises 15 residues. The CDR3 DNA reads TGCGCCAGCAGTCTAGACCGTAGCTCTGGAAACACCATATATTTT. Translated: CASSLDRSSGNTIYF.

The J gene is TRBJ2-5, the V gene TRBV4-2; 10 positions agree with TRBD2. Germline lookup yields CDR1 LGHNA and CDR2 YNFKEQ. Trimming removed 0 bases from V and 5 bases from J; junction bases left unmatched: 9. The CDR3 length is 17 residues. As DNA, the CDR3 is TGTGCCAGCAGCCAAGATCTGTCGCCTAGCGGGGGTGAGACCCAGTACTTC. Its translation: CASSQDLSPSGGETQYF.

The CDR3 reads CASSSREQFF. The CDR3 DNA reads as TGTGCCAGCAGCTCCCGGGAGCAGTTCTTC. This chain links TRBV7-2 with TRBJ2-1; no firm D call. This CDR3 is 10 amino acids long. Germline V gives CDR1 SGHTA, CDR2 FQGNSA. V was cut by 4 bases and J by 10 bases, with 5 bases left in between.

The chain couples TRBV14 to TRBJ2-1; TRBD1 matches at 9 bases. The V and J ends lost 0 bases and 0 bases, in that order; junction bases with no gene match: 6. This CDR3 comprises 18 residues. CDR1 SGHDN and CDR2 FVKESK come from the germline V gene. For the CDR3, the DNA is TGTGCCAGCAGCCAAGACGTAACAGGGGGCATCTCCTACAATGAGCAGTTCTTC. This translates into CASSQDVTGGISYNEQFF. Full variable domain (rest looked up from reference TRBV14 and TRBJ2-1): EAGVTQFPSHSVIEKGQTVTLRCDPISGHDNLYWYRRVMGKEIKFLLHFVKESKQDESGMPNNRFLAERTGGTYSTLKVQPAELEDSGVYFCASSQDVTGGISYNEQFFGPGTRLTVL.

The chain employs TRBV7-8 and TRBJ1-2, with TRBD1 identical over 9 bases. Trimming took 5 bases from V and 6 from J; bases not matched to a gene: 4. Germline CDR1 reads SGHVS; CDR2 reads FQNEAQ. The CDR3 sequence is 13 residues long. The DNA of the CDR3 is TGTGCCAGCAGCAAGGGACAGGGTAATGGCTACACCTTC. Translation: CASSKGQGNGYTF.

Written as DNA, the CDR3 is TGTGCCAGCTCACCCTTTGGACAGGGGGGAAATCAGCCCCAGCATTTT. It translates to CASSPFGQGGNQPQHF. The rearrangement links TRBV18 to TRBJ1-5; 10 bases are a match to TRBD1. Germline trimming cut 3 bases from V and 4 bases from J; bases unmatched to any gene: 6. The germline V gene has CDR1 KGHSH and CDR2 LQKENI. There are 16 residues in the CDR3.

The chain combines TRBV5-4 with TRBJ1-2; perhaps TRBD1 as D (5 bases). CDR1 SGHNT and CDR2 YYREEE come from the germline V gene (reference sequence). The CDR3 is made up of 11 amino acids. The V gene lost 3 bases and the J gene lost 8 bases, with 8 bases spanning the gap. CDR3 sequence: CASSSRVGYTF. The CDR3 DNA reads TGTGCCAGCAGCTCCAGGGTCGGCTACACCTTC. Full variable domain (rest looked up from reference TRBV5-4 and TRBJ1-2): ETGVTQSPTHLIKTRGQQVTLRCSSQSGHNTVSWYQQALGQGPQFIFQYYREEENGRGNFPPRFSGLQFPNYSSELNVNALELDDSALYLCASSSRVGYTFGSGTRLTVV.

The chain employs TRBV12-5 and TRBJ2-2; the D is unclear. The CDR3 extends over 13 amino acids. Germline V gene lookup returns CDR1 LGHNT and CDR2 FRNRAP. Trimming removed 2 bases at V and 6 bases at J, with 7 bases between. In nucleotides, the CDR3 is TGTGCTAGTGGTTTGACAGCCCCCGGGGAGCTGTTTTTT. Protein: CASGLTAPGELFF.

The rearrangement joins TRBV11-2 to TRBJ1-5; 7 bases map to TRBD1. Germline assignment: CDR1 SGHAT and CDR2 FQNNGV. The CDR3 is 13 amino acids. J lost 7 bases, V lost 2 bases, and 2 bases had no gene match. CDR3 residues: CASSLTGAQPQHF. CDR3 bases: TGTGCCAGCAGCTTAACAGGGGCGCAGCCCCAGCATTTT. The variable domain in full, completed from reference TRBV11-2 and TRBJ1-5, reads EAGVAQSPRYKIIEKRQSVAFWCNPISGHATLYWYQQILGQGPKLLIQFQNNGVVDDSQLPKDRFSAERLKGVDSTLKIQPAKLEDSAVYLCASSLTGAQPQHFGDGTRLSIL.